This T cell receptor beta chain was sequenced for a study of monozygotic twins with inflammatory bowel disease. Findings and limits, study-wide: Patient-specific immunosuppressive treatments may have made repertoires more variable. No repertoire similarity difference was seen between concordant and discordant twins; power was possibly limited.

Remarks on this clonotype: The antigen remains undetermined.

Germline V gives CDR1 SGHVS, CDR2 FQNEAQ. The CDR3 consists of 16 residues. UMIs that had a 6-nucleotide sample barcode were put in using template switching. The study subjected TCRalpha and TCRbeta cDNA to two nested PCRs of approximately 16 and 10 cycles. TCRdb reprocessed the 5' RACE reads and reports one entry per CDR3 protein, with no DNA. The sample data list about 450,000 distinct CDR3 sequences. This chain uses TRBV7-8 with TRBJ2-7; TCRdb returns TRBD1, unconfirmable since there is no DNA. The sample consisted of blood. This TCR derives from a human donor with ulcerative colitis or Crohn's disease, or a healthy co-twin of an affected twin (not recorded which). This CDR3 reads CASSPALDRVSYEQYF.